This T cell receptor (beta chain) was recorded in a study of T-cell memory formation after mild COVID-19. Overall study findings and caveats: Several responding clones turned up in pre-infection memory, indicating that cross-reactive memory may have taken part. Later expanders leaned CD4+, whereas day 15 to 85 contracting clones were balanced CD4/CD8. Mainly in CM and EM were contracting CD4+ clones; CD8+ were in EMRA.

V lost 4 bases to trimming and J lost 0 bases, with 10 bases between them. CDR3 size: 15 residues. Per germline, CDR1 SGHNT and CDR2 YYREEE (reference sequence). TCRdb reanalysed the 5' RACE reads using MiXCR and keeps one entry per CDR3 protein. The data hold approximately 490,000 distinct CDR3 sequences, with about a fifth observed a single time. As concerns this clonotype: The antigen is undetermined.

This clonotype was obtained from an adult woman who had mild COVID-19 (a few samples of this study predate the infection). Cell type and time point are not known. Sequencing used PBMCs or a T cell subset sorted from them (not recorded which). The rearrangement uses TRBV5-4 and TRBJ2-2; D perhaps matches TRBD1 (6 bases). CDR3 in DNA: TGTGCCAGCAGCGCCGGGACATCGAACACCGGGGAGCTGTTTTTT. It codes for CASSAGTSNTGELFF.